These 20 T cell receptor beta chains originate from one sample sequenced in a study of T cell responses to AZD1222 COVID-19 vaccine. Profiling relied on immunoSEQ multiplex PCR, and the TCRdb table lists in-frame clones only, not all of them. The sample has 91,000 or so clones, about 94% seen once. Sequenced here: peripheral blood, sampled 28 days after the second AZD1222 dose. These receptors were obtained from an adult who received the AZD1222 COVID-19 vaccine.

This rearrangement joins TRBV3-1 (or the pseudogene TRBV3-2) to TRBJ2-1, with D perhaps being TRBD1 or TRBD2 (5 bases each). Germline CDR1 reads LGHDT; CDR2 reads YNNKEL (reference sequence). With 4 bases removed from V and 7 bases from J, the gap between germline ends came to 17 bases. The CDR3 runs to 15 residues. The CDR3 region has the DNA TGTGCCAGCAGCCGGTCTAGCCTGGGGGTTAATGAGCAGTTCTTC. Residues: CASSRSSLGVNEQFF.

The chain recombines TRBV4-1 with TRBJ1-1; weak D call: TRBD1 (6 bases). The CDR3 totals 14 residues. The germline V and J ends were trimmed by 4 bases and 0 bases, with 9 bases remaining between them. Germline values: CDR1 MGHRA, CDR2 YSYEKL. The CDR3 coding sequence is TGCGCCAGCAGCCCCGGACAGATGAACACTGAAGCTTTCTTT. This encodes CASSPGQMNTEAFF.

This clone was observed a handful of times. The rearrangement joins TRBV30 to TRBJ1-1; unclear D gene. V shed 2 bases and J shed 0 bases, with 1 base lying between them. Germline CDR1 GTSNPN, CDR2 SVGIG (reference sequence). The CDR3 is 11 residues long. In DNA form, the CDR3 reads TGTGCCTGGAGTATGAACACTGAAGCTTTCTTT. Translated, it gives CAWSMNTEAFF.

The chain employs TRBV18 and TRBJ2-2; D is unclear. The CDR3 is 17 amino acids. V was clipped by 5 bases and J by 1 base, with 17 bases between them. Germline CDR1 and CDR2: KGHSH and LQKENI. The CDR3 is CASSREVTWGNTGELFF. In DNA, the CDR3 is TGTGCCAGCTCAAGAGAGGTGACTTGGGGGAACACCGGGGAGCTGTTTTTT.

This sequence joins TRBV18 and TRBJ2-5; TRBD2 agrees at 10 bases. The CDR3 runs to 17 residues. CDR1 is KGHSH and CDR2 is LQKENI in the germline V gene. V shed 3 bases and J 2 bases; nucleotides not matched to a gene: 9. In DNA form, the CDR3 reads TGTGCCAGCTCACCTAGGAGTAGCGGGGGGAAACAAGAGACCCAGTACTTC. This translates into CASSPRSSGGKQETQYF.

The chain employs TRBV18 and TRBJ2-7; possible D gene TRBD1, 6 bases. Trimming took off 6 bases at V and 3 bases at J, with 12 bases between the two ends. There are 13 residues in the CDR3. CDR1 KGHSH and CDR2 LQKENI come from the germline V gene. The CDR3 bases are TGTGCCAGCTCGCGACAGGAAAGCTACGAGCAGTACTTC. Translating gives CASSRQESYEQYF.

On this clone: A junction boundary mismatches the germline segment, possibly from a read error. The gene calls are TRBV2 and TRBJ2-7, with a tentative D call TRBD2 (6 bases). This CDR3 spans 13 amino acids. The V gene's germline CDR1 is SNHLY and CDR2 FYNNEI. CDR3 nucleotides: TGTGCCAGCTTAGTTGATACCGGGGGTCCTATTTTCTTC. It is translated as CASLVDTGGPIFF.

The CDR3: CASSHLNTEAFF. As DNA, the CDR3 is TGTGCCAGCAGTCATCTGAACACTGAAGCTTTCTTT. The rearrangement links TRBV6-6 to TRBJ1-1; D remains ambiguous. The CDR3 runs 12 residues. Germline-derived CDR1 and CDR2 are MNHNY and SVGAGI (reference sequence). Trimming took 5 bases from V and 0 from J, leaving 4 bases between them.

V and J are TRBV9 and TRBJ2-2, with 7 positions matching TRBD1. Looked up from germline, CDR1 is SGDLS and CDR2 is YYNGEE. This CDR3 contains 14 residues. J lost 4 bases, V lost 6 bases, and 6 bases had no gene match. DNA of the CDR3: TGTGCCAGCAATATACAGGGGCGCACCGGGGAGCTGTTTTTT. The encoded protein is CASNIQGRTGELFF.

The rearrangement uses TRBV12-3 or TRBV12-4 and TRBJ1-1, with 7 bases identical to TRBD1. The trim removed 3 bases at V and 9 bases at J, leaving 7 bases unmatched. The CDR3 has 13 residues. The CDR3 loop is CASSFGAGGKAFF. CDR3 nucleotides: TGTGCCAGCAGTTTTGGGGCAGGGGGTAAAGCTTTCTTT.

The V gene is TRBV5-1, the J gene TRBJ1-1, with 9 positions matching TRBD1. The CDR3 runs 15 residues. The J segment lost 5 bases and the V segment lost 4 bases, leaving 9 bases of the junction unmatched. Germline loops: CDR1 SGHRS, CDR2 YFSETQ. As DNA, the CDR3 is TGCGCCAGCAGCACAGGGACAGGGAGGGAGACTGAAGCTTTCTTT. As protein: CASSTGTGRETEAFF.

The chain combines TRBV11-1 with TRBJ1-1, with TRBD1 matching 9 bases. Trimming took 1 base from V and 5 from J; bases not matched to a gene: 8. Germline CDR1 and CDR2: SGHAT and FQDESV (reference sequence). CDR3 length: 16 residues. The CDR3 here is CASSLGAGTGWTEAFF. The CDR3 DNA reads as TGTGCCAGCAGCTTAGGAGCCGGGACAGGGTGGACTGAAGCTTTCTTT.

DNA of the CDR3: TGTGCCAGCAGCCAGCGGGGGGGCTCCTACAATGAGCAGTTCTTC. It codes for CASSQRGGSYNEQFF. The V and J genes are TRBV4-2 and TRBJ2-1; 9 nucleotides match TRBD2. Germline lookup yields CDR1 LGHNA and CDR2 YNFKEQ. The CDR3 is 15 amino acids. V was pared by 3 bases and J by 0 bases, with 0 bases of the junction left unmatched.

The CDR3 region is CASSSRRDDTLNTEAFF. CDR3 sequence (DNA): TGCGCCAGCAGCTCCCGCCGCGACGACACATTGAACACTGAAGCTTTCTTT. V and J are TRBV5-1 and TRBJ1-1; D is unresolved. The CDR3 spans 17 residues. V gave up 3 bases and J gave up 0 bases, with 18 bases separating them. Germline V gene lookup returns CDR1 SGHRS and CDR2 YFSETQ. Using reference TRBV5-1 and TRBJ1-1 for the parts outside the CDR3, the full variable domain is KAGVTQTPRYLIKTRGQQVTLSCSPISGHRSVSWYQQTPGQGLQFLFEYFSETQRNKGNFPGRFSGRQFSNSRSEMNVSTLELGDSALYLCASSSRRDDTLNTEAFFGQGTRLTVV.

V is TRBV6-5 and J is TRBJ1-2, with 8 bases matching TRBD1. This CDR3 region has 16 residues. V gave up 2 bases and J gave up 6 bases; unmatched junction bases: 11. Germline CDR1 reads MNHEY; CDR2 reads SVGAGI. CDR3: CASSYPESRGPDGYTF. CDR3 in DNA: TGTGCCAGCAGTTACCCGGAGTCCAGGGGGCCCGATGGCTACACCTTC.

The V gene is TRBV18, the J gene TRBJ2-7, with D perhaps matching TRBD1 or TRBD2 (5 bases each). Germline V gene data show CDR1 as KGHSH and CDR2 as LQKENI. The CDR3 is 14 amino acids. Trimming took off 1 base at V and 6 bases at J, with 13 bases between the two ends. CDR3 sequence (DNA): TGTGCCAGCTCACCACAAAAGGGGACGGGCGAGCAGTACTTC. This codes for CASSPQKGTGEQYF.

The rearrangement links TRBV10-3 to TRBJ1-2, with a weak D call TRBD1 (5 bases). Germline V gene data show CDR1 as ENHRY and CDR2 as SYGVKD. V lost 0 bases to trimming and J lost 2 bases, with 13 bases between them. CDR3 length: 16 amino acids. The DNA of the CDR3 is TGTGCCATCAGTGAGTCGGTGGGGGTCCGGAACTATGGCTACACCTTC. It translates to CAISESVGVRNYGYTF.

This clone was found once. V and J are TRBV28 and TRBJ2-1, with 7 bases aligning to TRBD2. Trimming took 6 bases from V and 3 from J; bases not matched to a gene: 8. Germline CDR1 reads MDHEN; CDR2 reads SYDVKM. The CDR3 length is 15 residues. The CDR3, as DNA: TGTGCCAGCAGCCCCCCCCGGGGGGTCTACAATGAGCAGTTCTTC. It codes for CASSPPRGVYNEQFF.

This clone occurred once. The rearrangement links TRBV10-3 to TRBJ2-5; TRBD1 aligns across 11 bases. The CDR3 totals 14 residues. In germline, CDR1 is ENHRY, CDR2 SYGVKD. The V and J ends lost 10 bases and 3 bases, in that order; junction bases with no gene match: 7. CDR3 DNA sequence: TGTGCCACCTCCAGGACAGGGGGCGAAGAGACCCAGTACTTC. Protein sequence: CATSRTGGEETQYF.

The V call is TRBV5-1, the J call TRBJ2-7, with a tentative D call TRBD2 (5 bases). V was pared by 5 bases and J by 0 bases, with 9 bases between. The CDR3 is 13 residues long. Germline V CDR1 and CDR2: SGHRS, YFSETQ. The DNA of the CDR3 is TGCGCCAGCAGGATCGGGGTCTCCTACGAGCAGTACTTC. Its translation: CASRIGVSYEQYF. Looking up the rest from reference TRBV5-1 and TRBJ2-7 gives the full variable domain: KAGVTQTPRYLIKTRGQQVTLSCSPISGHRSVSWYQQTPGQGLQFLFEYFSETQRNKGNFPGRFSGRQFSNSRSEMNVSTLELGDSALYLCASRIGVSYEQYFGPGTRLTVT.